This entry lists 10 T cell receptor beta chains sequenced from one sample in a study of response to subunit inactivated influenza vaccine. A single record per CDR3 protein comes from TCRdb applying MiXCR to the RT-PCR reads. This sample has roughly 540,000 distinct CDR3 sequences, with roughly 25% found just once. The same sample was also studied in work on T cells expressing NK-cell markers. As that report states: The authors generated TCR beta cDNA through 5'RACE template switching with UMIs.

The material was CD4+ T cells sorted from PBMCs, obtained 12 days after vaccination. Receptors were obtained from a man aged 45-65 years who received an inactivated influenza vaccine.

CDR3 residues: CASSLPGGRSYNEQFF. DNA for the CDR3: TGTGCCAGCAGCCTCCCAGGGGGCCGGTCCTACAATGAGCAGTTCTTC. The chain has TRBV4-2 and TRBJ2-1, with 8 bases aligning to TRBD1. In germline, CDR1 is LGHNA, CDR2 YNFKEQ. The CDR3 has 16 residues. With 4 bases clipped from V and 1 base from J, the junction kept 6 bases outside the gene matches.

This clonotype was observed a handful of times. The genes are TRBV5-1 and TRBJ2-1, with D uncertain. V was pared by 0 bases and J by 10 bases, with 14 bases between. CDR3 length equals 14 residues. Per the germline V gene, CDR1 is SGHRS and CDR2 is YFSETQ. The CDR3 sequence: CASSLERSSEEQFF. The CDR3 DNA sequence: TGCGCCAGCAGCTTGGAACGTAGCAGCGAAGAGCAGTTCTTC.

There are a few counts of this clonotype. The J gene is TRBJ2-5, the V gene TRBV20-1; 7 nucleotides line up with TRBD2. Unmatched junction bases numbered 6, after V lost 1 base and J lost 1 base. Germline-derived CDR1 and CDR2 are DFQATT and SNEGSKA (reference sequence). This CDR3 is 15 amino acids long. CDR3 nucleotides: TGCAGTGCTAGAGCAGATAGCGGGTCCCAAGAGACCCAGTACTTC. Translated, it gives CSARADSGSQETQYF.

This chain links TRBV6-2 or TRBV6-3 with TRBJ1-2; D perhaps matches TRBD1 (5 bases). Per the germline V gene, CDR1 is MNHEY and CDR2 is SVGEGT. The V end was cut by 6 bases, the J end by 2 bases, with 13 bases between. This CDR3 is 14 amino acids long. This CDR3 reads CASSRGAYNYGYTF. The CDR3 bases are TGTGCCAGCAGCCGAGGGGCTTACAACTATGGCTACACCTTC.

A few counts support this clonotype. The chain couples TRBV9 to TRBJ2-2; TRBD1 or TRBD2 may be the D gene (5 bases each). The germline V gene has CDR1 SGDLS and CDR2 YYNGEE. This CDR3 has 15 amino acids. V lost 0 bases, J lost 4 bases, and 10 bases lay in between. CDR3 residues: CASSVVGTLTGELFF. DNA for the CDR3: TGTGCCAGCAGCGTAGTAGGGACCCTCACCGGGGAGCTGTTTTTT.

This clonotype was counted between two and nine times. The chain uses TRBV28 and TRBJ2-7; the match to TRBD1 covers 7 bases. V gave up 4 bases and J gave up 4 bases; unmatched junction bases: 10. CDR3 length equals 15 residues. The germline gives CDR1 MDHEN, CDR2 SYDVKM. CDR3 protein: CASSSDRAMPYEQYF. CDR3 DNA sequence: TGTGCCAGCAGTTCAGACAGGGCAATGCCTTACGAGCAGTACTTC. The full variable domain, its missing parts supplied by reference TRBV28 and TRBJ2-7, is DVKVTQSSRYLVKRTGEKVFLECVQDMDHENMFWYRQDPGLGLRLIYFSYDVKMKEKGDIPEGYSVSREKKERFSLILESASTNQTSMYLCASSSDRAMPYEQYFGPGTRLTVT.

This chain links TRBV7-2 with TRBJ2-1; TRBD1 matches 10 bases. Trimming removed 1 base from V and 7 bases from J; junction bases left unmatched: 4. The CDR3 spans 15 residues. CDR1 and CDR2 (germline): SGHTA, FQGNSA. The DNA for the CDR3 is TGTGCCAGCAGCTTAGGGGACAGGGGACGGAATGAGCAGTTCTTC. This gives the protein CASSLGDRGRNEQFF.

This rearrangement joins TRBV9 to TRBJ2-7, with TRBD2 as a possible D gene (6 bases). Germline V gene sequence: CDR1 SGDLS, CDR2 YYNGEE. CDR3 size: 12 residues. The germline V and J ends were trimmed by 5 bases and 6 bases, with 12 bases remaining between them. In DNA form, the CDR3 reads TGTGCCAGCAGTGTGGGGGGTGGCGAGCAGTACTTC. Its translation: CASSVGGGEQYF.

This chain uses TRBV28 with TRBJ1-1; D unresolved. This CDR3 spans 14 amino acids. The V gene lost 4 bases and the J gene lost 2 bases, with 11 bases spanning the gap. Germline lookup yields CDR1 MDHEN and CDR2 SYDVKM. The CDR3 coding sequence is TGTGCCAGCAGTTCCGCTCCTCCTAACACTGAAGCTTTCTTT. Its protein product is CASSSAPPNTEAFF.

This clonotype has at least ten counts. This chain links TRBV5-1 with TRBJ2-1; 7 bases are shared with TRBD2. This CDR3 has 15 amino acids. Germline CDR1 is SGHRS and CDR2 is YFSETQ. The trim removed 0 bases at V and 8 bases at J, leaving 8 bases unmatched. The CDR3 nucleotides read TGCGCCAGCAGCTTGGCCCTAGCGGCTGGCGATGAGCAGTTCTTC. It yields the protein CASSLALAAGDEQFF.